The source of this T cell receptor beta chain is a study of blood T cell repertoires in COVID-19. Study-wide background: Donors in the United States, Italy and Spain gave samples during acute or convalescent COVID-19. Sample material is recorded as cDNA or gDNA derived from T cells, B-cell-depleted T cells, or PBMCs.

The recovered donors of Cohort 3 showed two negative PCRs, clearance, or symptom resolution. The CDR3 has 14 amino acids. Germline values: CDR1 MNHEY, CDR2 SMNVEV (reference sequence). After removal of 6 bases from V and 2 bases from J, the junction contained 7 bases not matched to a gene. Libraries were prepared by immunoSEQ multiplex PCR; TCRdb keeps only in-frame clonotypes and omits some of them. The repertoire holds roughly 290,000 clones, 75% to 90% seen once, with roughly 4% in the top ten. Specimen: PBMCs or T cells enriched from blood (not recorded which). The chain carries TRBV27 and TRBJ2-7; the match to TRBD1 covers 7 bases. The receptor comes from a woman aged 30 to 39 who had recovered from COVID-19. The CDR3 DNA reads TGTGCCAGCAGGACAGGGATAGGGCCCTACGAGCAGTACTTC. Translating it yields CASRTGIGPYEQYF.